The T cell receptor beta chain described here comes from a study of blood T cell repertoires in COVID-19. Across the study: PBMCs, B-cell-depleted T cells, or T cells were the source of the cDNA or gDNA that made up the material.

Participants spanned ages roughly 18 to 95 years and resided in fewer than 30 US areas. With 2 bases removed from V and 1 base from J, the gap between germline ends came to 5 bases. CDR1 MNHEY and CDR2 SVGEGT come from the germline V gene. The CDR3 totals 13 residues. Only in-frame clones appear in the TCRdb table, and some are missing; sequencing was by immunoSEQ multiplex PCR. Of about 180,000 clones in the sample, 87% were seen once. This clone showed up just a few times. This receptor was obtained from a human donor with acute COVID-19. The donor label of this sample is uncertain. Sequencing used PBMCs or T cells enriched from blood (not recorded which). V and J are TRBV6-2 or TRBV6-3 and TRBJ1-1; D gene uncertain. For the CDR3, the DNA is TGTGCCAGCAGTTACGCTACGAACACTGAAGCTTTCTTT. Translation: CASSYATNTEAFF.